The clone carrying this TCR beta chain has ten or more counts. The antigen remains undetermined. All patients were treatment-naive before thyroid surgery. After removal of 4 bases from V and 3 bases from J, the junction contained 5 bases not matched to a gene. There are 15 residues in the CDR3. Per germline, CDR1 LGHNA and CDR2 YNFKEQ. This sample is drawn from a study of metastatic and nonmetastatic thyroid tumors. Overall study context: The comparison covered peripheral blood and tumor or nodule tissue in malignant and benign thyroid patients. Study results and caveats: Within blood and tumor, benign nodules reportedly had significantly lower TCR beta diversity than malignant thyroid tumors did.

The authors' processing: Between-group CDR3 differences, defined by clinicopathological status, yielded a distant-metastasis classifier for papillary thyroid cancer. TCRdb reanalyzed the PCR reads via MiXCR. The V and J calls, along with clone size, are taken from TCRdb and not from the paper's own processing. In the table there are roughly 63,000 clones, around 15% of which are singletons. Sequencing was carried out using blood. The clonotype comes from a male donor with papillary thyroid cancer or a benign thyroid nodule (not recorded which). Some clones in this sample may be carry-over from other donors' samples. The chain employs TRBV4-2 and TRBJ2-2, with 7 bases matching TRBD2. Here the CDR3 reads CASSPGTSDTGELFF. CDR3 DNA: TGTGCCAGCAGCCCAGGAACTAGCGACACCGGGGAGCTGTTTTTT.